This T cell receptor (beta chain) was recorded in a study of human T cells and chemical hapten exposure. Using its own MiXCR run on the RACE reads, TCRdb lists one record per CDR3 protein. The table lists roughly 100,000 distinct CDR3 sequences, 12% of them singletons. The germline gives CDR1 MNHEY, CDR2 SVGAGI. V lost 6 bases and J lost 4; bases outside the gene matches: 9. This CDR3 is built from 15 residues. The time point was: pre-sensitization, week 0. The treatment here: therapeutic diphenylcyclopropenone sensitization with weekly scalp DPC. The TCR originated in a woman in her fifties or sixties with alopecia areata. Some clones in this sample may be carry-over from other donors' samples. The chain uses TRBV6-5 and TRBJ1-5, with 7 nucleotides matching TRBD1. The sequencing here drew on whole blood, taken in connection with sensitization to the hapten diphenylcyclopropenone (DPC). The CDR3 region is CASSRTGPTNQPQHF. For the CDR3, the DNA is TGTGCCAGCAGCAGGACAGGCCCCACAAATCAGCCCCAGCATTTT.